The rows below give T cell receptor beta chains drawn from one sample of a study of identical twins. MiXCR was run by TCRdb on the 5' RACE reads, yielding one entry per CDR3 protein. The sample records nearly 900,000 distinct CDR3 sequences, 9% to 15% being singletons. The sample was also reused in another study, on yellow fever vaccine responses in identical twins.

The sequencing sample was made of PBMCs. Receptors originate from a woman aged 18-29 years in good health. CDR3s include the opening cysteine and the closing phenylalanine or tryptophan. D genes are given only for firm matches. The listing skips clone size in some rows; elsewhere it reads once, few, many or a size class.

D	V	J	size	CDR3	DNA
-	TRBV20-1	TRBJ2-1	many	CSAQIQGYPPSEQFF	TGCAGTGCTCAAATCCAGGGGTACCCACCAAGTGAGCAGTTCTTC
-	TRBV5-1	TRBJ2-5	-	CASRDRHQETQYF	TGCGCCAGCAGGGACAGACACCAAGAGACCCAGTACTTC
-	TRBV5-1	TRBJ2-6	-	CASRLSSAGANVLTF	TGCGCCAGTAGACTCAGTAGCGCTGGGGCCAACGTCCTGACTTTC
-	TRBV3-1	TRBJ2-5	few	CASSPTTQETQYF	TGTGCCAGCAGCCCTACAACCCAAGAGACCCAGTACTTC
TRBD2	TRBV20-1	TRBJ2-3	-	CSAYSGILTDTQYF	TGCAGTGCTTATAGCGGGATTTTGACAGATACGCAGTATTTT
-	TRBV3-1	TRBJ2-2	few	CASSQRLGEGELFF	TGTGCCAGCAGCCAAAGACTAGGGGAAGGGGAGCTGTTTTTT
-	TRBV2	TRBJ2-7	-	CASSPDVSYEQYF	TGTGCCAGCAGTCCTGATGTATCCTACGAGCAGTACTTC
-	TRBV7-9	TRBJ1-6	few	CASSLSLANSPLHF	TGTGCCAGCAGCTTAAGCCTGGCAAATTCACCCCTCCACTTT
TRBD2	TRBV5-1	TRBJ2-1	-	CASSLLREGLWFF	TGCGCCAGCAGCCTATTGAGGGAGGGCCTGTGGTTCTTC
TRBD1	TRBV2	TRBJ1-5	-	CASSAQGLGQPQHF	TGTGCCAGCTCGGCACAGGGGCTAGGGCAGCCCCAGCATTTT
TRBD1	TRBV3-1	TRBJ2-2	-	CATSRSPGTGTTGELFF	TGTGCCACCAGCCGAAGTCCCGGGACAGGGACCACCGGGGAGCTGTTTTTT
-	TRBV5-1	TRBJ1-2	few	CASSLDGSGYTF	TGCGCCAGCAGCTTGGACGGGTCTGGCTACACCTTC
TRBD1	TRBV11-1	TRBJ2-1	few	CASSLVGRAGGLSYNEQFF	TGTGCCAGCAGCTTAGTTGGTCGGGCAGGGGGCTTATCCTACAATGAGCAGTTCTTC
-	TRBV12-3/TRBV12-4	TRBJ1-4	-	CASSLPRVGEKLFF	TGTGCCAGCAGTTTACCGAGGGTTGGCGAAAAACTGTTTTTT
TRBD1	TRBV10-3	TRBJ2-7	few	CAISEGTAASYEQYF	TGTGCCATCAGTGAGGGGACAGCCGCTTCCTACGAGCAGTACTTC
-	TRBV10-2	TRBJ2-6	-	CASSDGQGGLGANVLTF	TGCGCCAGCAGTGACGGGCAGGGGGGTCTCGGGGCCAACGTCCTGACTTTC
-	TRBV14	TRBJ1-6	-	CASSLKAGASPLHF	TGTGCCAGCAGCCTTAAGGCGGGGGCGAGTCCCCTCCACTTT
TRBD1	TRBV20-1	TRBJ1-1	few	CSAPQRGRRTEAFF	TGCAGTGCCCCCCAAAGGGGGCGGAGGACTGAAGCTTTCTTT
-	TRBV20-1	TRBJ1-2	many	CSARDGANYGYTF	TGCAGTGCCCGGGACGGGGCAAACTATGGCTACACCTTC
TRBD2	TRBV29-1	TRBJ2-1	few	CSVEERGVLAIEQFF	TGCAGCGTTGAAGAACGGGGGGTACTAGCTATTGAGCAGTTCTTC
TRBD2	TRBV6-6	TRBJ2-7	few	CASSLLAGEQYF	TGTGCCAGCAGCTTATTAGCGGGCGAGCAGTACTTC
-	TRBV5-1	TRBJ2-1	few	CASSQDRPGGSYNEQFF	TGCGCCAGCAGCCAAGACAGGCCAGGTGGGTCCTACAATGAGCAGTTCTTC
-	TRBV6-2/TRBV6-3	TRBJ2-7	-	CASRKDLPNINEQYF	TGTGCCAGCAGAAAAGACTTACCTAATATCAACGAACAGTACTTC
-	TRBV23-1	TRBJ2-5	-	CASSRGPGSQETQYF	TGCGCCAGCAGCCGGGGTCCGGGAAGCCAAGAGACCCAGTACTTC
-	TRBV20-1	TRBJ1-2	-	CSAPGSVYGYTF	TGCAGTGCCCCGGGCAGCGTATATGGCTACACCTTC
TRBD1	TRBV7-9	TRBJ2-4	-	CASSFGQGDGKNIQYF	TGTGCCAGCAGCTTCGGACAGGGTGATGGCAAAAACATTCAGTACTTC
TRBD1	TRBV3-1	TRBJ2-1	many	CASSQNGQGPSKNYNEQFF	TGTGCCAGCAGCCAGAATGGACAGGGGCCCTCGAAAAACTACAATGAGCAGTTCTTC
TRBD2	TRBV24-1	TRBJ2-5	-	CATSDNSGRAAETQYF	TGTGCCACCAGTGACAATAGCGGGAGGGCCGCGGAGACCCAGTACTTC
TRBD1	TRBV28	TRBJ1-5	-	CASRLSTGGHGPQHF	TGTGCCAGCAGACTAAGTACAGGGGGTCATGGGCCCCAGCATTTT
-	TRBV12-3/TRBV12-4	TRBJ2-6	many	CASSLRWAGANVLTF	TGTGCCAGCAGTTTAAGATGGGCTGGGGCCAACGTCCTGACTTTC
-	TRBV29-1	TRBJ1-6	-	CSAGDKDSPLHF	TGCAGCGCGGGGGACAAGGACTCACCCCTCCACTTT
-	TRBV5-4	TRBJ1-6	-	CASSPGFGNSPLHF	TGTGCCAGCAGCCCTGGGTTCGGGAATTCACCCCTCCACTTT
TRBD1	TRBV7-2	TRBJ1-2	-	CASSLAKGQGGYTF	TGTGCCAGCAGCTTAGCGAAGGGACAGGGAGGCTACACCTTC
TRBD1	TRBV12-3/TRBV12-4	TRBJ2-7	many	CASSTLGAGQAIFEQYF	TGTGCCAGCAGTACACTTGGGGCGGGACAGGCCATCTTCGAGCAGTACTTC
TRBD1	TRBV5-5	TRBJ2-1	many	CASSLGTGGEQFF	TGTGCCAGCAGCTTGGGGACAGGGGGCGAGCAGTTCTTC
TRBD1	TRBV9	TRBJ1-2	few	CASSTGGEGYTF	TGTGCCAGCAGTACAGGGGGTGAGGGCTACACCTTC
-	TRBV20-1	TRBJ2-7	few	CSARDLGRGANEQYF	TGCAGTGCTAGAGATCTGGGCCGAGGTGCCAACGAGCAGTACTTC
TRBD2	TRBV20-1	TRBJ2-7	-	CSASFAGVYEQYF	TGCAGTGCTAGTTTTGCGGGGGTCTACGAGCAGTACTTC
-	TRBV13	TRBJ1-1	-	CASSEDGGPAFF	TGTGCCAGCAGCGAAGACGGGGGGCCAGCTTTCTTT
-	TRBV2	TRBJ1-5	few	CASSSDTPNQPQHF	TGTGCCAGCAGCTCGGACACTCCGAATCAGCCCCAGCATTTT
TRBD2	TRBV12-3/TRBV12-4	TRBJ2-3	many	CASSRGLAGALTDTQYF	TGTGCCAGCAGCCGGGGACTAGCGGGAGCTTTAACAGATACGCAGTATTTT
TRBD1	TRBV27	TRBJ2-1	-	CASSDRGLYEQFF	TGTGCCAGCAGCGACAGGGGGCTCTATGAGCAGTTCTTC
TRBD2	TRBV3-1	TRBJ2-2	-	CASSQGAGVNTGELFF	TGTGCCAGCAGCCAAGGGGCGGGGGTGAACACCGGGGAGCTGTTTTTT
-	TRBV3-1	TRBJ2-3	few	CASSQDLSADTQYF	TGTGCCAGCAGCCAAGATCTTTCAGCAGATACGCAGTATTTT
-	TRBV11-1	TRBJ2-7	-	CASSFASAGNYEQYF	TGTGCCAGCAGCTTTGCGTCAGCCGGGAATTACGAGCAGTACTTC
-	TRBV20-1	TRBJ2-2	few	CSGKHLGGELFF	TGCAGTGGTAAACATCTCGGCGGGGAGCTGTTTTTT
TRBD2	TRBV6-5	TRBJ2-1	-	CASSYLTSGGNEQFF	TGTGCCAGCAGTTACTTGACTAGCGGGGGCAATGAGCAGTTCTTC
-	TRBV4-1	TRBJ2-3	-	CASSQETSRRTDTQYF	TGCGCCAGCAGCCAAGAAACTAGCCGTCGCACAGATACGCAGTATTTT
-	TRBV29-1	TRBJ2-1	-	CSVVPQAIEQFF	TGCAGCGTTGTCCCCCAGGCGATTGAGCAGTTCTTC
TRBD2	TRBV24-1	TRBJ2-1	few	CATSDARLAFYNEQFF	TGTGCCACCAGTGATGCCCGACTAGCGTTCTACAATGAGCAGTTCTTC
TRBD1	TRBV5-6	TRBJ2-4	few	CASGQGPPVSKNIQYF	TGTGCCAGCGGACAGGGTCCCCCCGTAAGCAAAAACATTCAGTACTTC
TRBD2	TRBV2	TRBJ2-3	-	CASNEVTSGSRDTQYF	TGTGCCAGCAATGAGGTGACTAGCGGGAGTCGAGATACGCAGTATTTT
-	TRBV5-6	TRBJ2-1	few	CASSLDYPGDNEQFF	TGTGCCAGCAGCTTGGATTACCCAGGGGACAATGAGCAGTTCTTC
-	TRBV4-2	TRBJ2-2	many	CASSQGENTGELFF	TGTGCCAGCAGCCAAGGGGAGAACACCGGGGAGCTGTTTTTT